What follows describes a single TCR beta chain. The germline V gene has CDR1 MNHEY and CDR2 SVGAGI. The CDR3 runs to 15 residues. With V trimmed by 2 bases and J by 0 bases, 0 bases remained unmatched. This sample was included in a study of blood T cell repertoires in COVID-19. Study in general: COVID-19 samples, acute and convalescent, were from the United States, Italy and Spain.

The table came from immunoSEQ multiplex PCR; TCRdb's copy has only in-frame clones and leaves some out. This table holds roughly 48,000 clones, around 79% found once. This chain joins TRBV6-5 and TRBJ2-1; 8 nucleotides match TRBD1. Sequencing input: peripheral blood. The TCR was taken from a human donor with active or convalescent COVID-19. The donor label of this sample is uncertain. The CDR3 sequence is CASSYGQGSYNEQFF. CDR3 sequence (DNA): TGTGCCAGCAGTTACGGACAGGGCTCCTACAATGAGCAGTTCTTC.